These 16 T cell receptor beta chains share one sample of origin, sequenced in a study of blood T cell repertoires in COVID-19. Only in-frame clones appear in the TCRdb table, and some are missing; sequencing was by immunoSEQ multiplex PCR. The sample lists some 80,000 clones, approximately 78% occurring once. Sequenced: peripheral blood. Receptors originate from a woman aged 70 to 79 with acute or convalescent COVID-19.

This clone has just one count. This rearrangement joins TRBV7-2 to TRBJ1-4; no reliable D call. Per the germline V gene, CDR1 is SGHTA and CDR2 is FQGNSA. The CDR3 contains 15 residues. Trimming left V 2 bases short and J 7 bases short, with 14 bases between. The DNA of the CDR3 is TGTGCCAGCAGCTTAACAAATACCTTTGGTGAAAAACTGTTTTTT. Protein product: CASSLTNTFGEKLFF.

J is TRBJ1-5 and V is TRBV7-8; TRBD1 aligns across 7 bases. The CDR3 covers 16 residues. The V gene's germline CDR1 is SGHVS and CDR2 FQNEAQ. With V trimmed by 2 bases and J by 0 bases, 4 bases remained unmatched. The CDR3 sequence: CASSLSGQLSNQPQHF. As DNA, the CDR3 is TGTGCCAGCAGCTTATCGGGACAGCTTAGCAATCAGCCCCAGCATTTT.

J is TRBJ2-7 and V is TRBV5-8; 7 bases match TRBD2. The CDR3 contains 18 residues. With 4 bases clipped from V and 1 base from J, the junction kept 17 bases outside the gene matches. CDR1 is SGHTS and CDR2 is YDEGEE in the germline V gene. The CDR3 loop is CASSLTLASGIRSYEQYF. CDR3 nucleotides: TGTGCCAGCAGCCTGACTTTAGCTAGCGGAATAAGGTCCTACGAGCAGTACTTC.

The gene calls are TRBV10-2 and TRBJ2-5; unclear D gene. The CDR3 length is 13 residues. Trimming left V 3 bases short and J 5 bases short, with 10 bases between. Per germline, CDR1 WSHSY and CDR2 SAAADI. The CDR3 DNA follows: TGCGCCAGCAGTGAACGATATCGGGAGACCCAGTACTTC. It translates to CASSERYRETQYF.

This clone was found a few times. The chain recombines TRBV4-2 with TRBJ2-3, with TRBD2 identical over 7 bases. The CDR3 spans 16 residues. The germline V gene encodes CDR1 LGHNA and CDR2 YNFKEQ. V lost 5 bases, J lost 4 bases, and 12 bases stayed unmatched. The CDR3 protein is CASSDNPGLGADTQYF. The CDR3 bases are TGTGCCAGCAGCGACAATCCCGGACTAGGAGCAGATACGCAGTATTTT.

J is TRBJ2-1 and V is TRBV2; perhaps TRBD2 as D (5 bases). Germline lookup yields CDR1 SNHLY and CDR2 FYNNEI. Deletions cut 4 bases from V and 8 bases from J, with 21 bases between. The CDR3 length is 16 residues. CDR3 residues: CASSGARIEPRDEQFF. The CDR3 nucleotides are TGTGCCAGCAGTGGGGCCCGGATCGAGCCGAGGGATGAGCAGTTCTTC.

This clone was seen only a few times. V is TRBV5-1 and J is TRBJ2-3, with 9 bases identical to TRBD1. This CDR3 region has 16 residues. After removal of 1 base from V and 2 bases from J, the junction contained 5 bases not matched to a gene. Germline CDR1 and CDR2: SGHRS and YFSETQ. CDR3 region: CASSLSGQGNTDTQYF. The DNA of the CDR3 is TGCGCCAGCAGCTTGTCGGGACAGGGAAACACAGATACGCAGTATTTT. Full variable domain (outside the CDR3, taken from reference TRBV5-1 and TRBJ2-3): KAGVTQTPRYLIKTRGQQVTLSCSPISGHRSVSWYQQTPGQGLQFLFEYFSETQRNKGNFPGRFSGRQFSNSRSEMNVSTLELGDSALYLCASSLSGQGNTDTQYFGPGTRLTVL.

This chain connects TRBV19 to TRBJ1-5; 7 bases map to TRBD1. V trimming: 9 bases; J trimming: 3 bases; junction bases outside the gene matches: 8. Per the germline V gene, CDR1 is LNHDA and CDR2 is SQIVND (reference sequence). The CDR3 is 14 residues long. This CDR3 is CASSTQGNNQPQHF. The CDR3 nucleotides read TGTGCCAGCTCCACACAGGGGAACAATCAGCCCCAGCATTTT.

V is TRBV7-9 and J is TRBJ1-1; TRBD1 is a possible D gene (6 bases). The V and J ends lost 4 bases and 1 base respectively, with 10 bases between them. This CDR3 region has 14 residues. CDR1 is SEHNR and CDR2 is FQNEAQ in the germline V gene (reference sequence). This chain's CDR3 is CASSSPRGNTEAFF. In DNA form, the CDR3 reads TGTGCCAGCAGCTCACCCAGGGGGAACACTGAAGCTTTCTTT.

The chain carries TRBV19 and TRBJ1-5, with 10 bases fitting TRBD1. The ends lost 5 bases at V and 4 bases at J; junction bases unmatched: 5. The length of the CDR3 is 15 residues. In germline, CDR1 is LNHDA, CDR2 SQIVND (reference sequence). The CDR3 here is CASSQGQGPNQPQHF. In DNA, the CDR3 is TGTGCCAGTAGTCAGGGACAGGGGCCTAATCAGCCCCAGCATTTT.

The chain combines TRBV19 with TRBJ1-5; D is perhaps TRBD1 (6 bases). Per the germline V gene, CDR1 is LNHDA and CDR2 is SQIVND (reference sequence). There are 14 residues in the CDR3. V was pared by 5 bases and J by 2 bases, with 10 bases between. In DNA form, the CDR3 reads TGTGCCAGTAGTGCTTGGACAGGCAATCAGCCCCAGCATTTT. Translated: CASSAWTGNQPQHF.

V usage is TRBV18 and J usage is TRBJ2-5, with 7 bases aligning to TRBD1. This CDR3 is 14 amino acids long. V shed 5 bases, J shed 1 base, and the junction held 4 bases outside the gene matches. Germline assignment: CDR1 KGHSH and CDR2 LQKENI. The CDR3: CASSSGTVQETQYF. CDR3 DNA: TGTGCCAGCTCATCAGGGACAGTCCAAGAGACCCAGTACTTC. Based on the CDR3 plus reference TRBV18 and TRBJ2-5, the full variable domain is NAGVMQNPRHLVRRRGQEARLRCSPMKGHSHVYWYRQLPEEGLKFMVYLQKENIIDESGMPKERFSAEFPKEGPSILRIQQVVRGDSAAYFCASSSGTVQETQYFGPGTRLLVL.

The chain employs TRBV7-9 and TRBJ2-1, with a possible D match to TRBD2 (6 bases). The V gene's germline CDR1 is SEHNR and CDR2 FQNEAQ (reference sequence). V lost 5 bases, J lost 6 bases, and 11 bases lay in between. The CDR3 has 13 amino acids. As DNA, the CDR3 is TGTGCCAGCAGCCTGGGACTTGGCAATGAGCAGTTCTTC. Translated, it gives CASSLGLGNEQFF.

This rearrangement joins TRBV28 to TRBJ2-3; 9 positions agree with TRBD1. The V gene's germline CDR1 is MDHEN and CDR2 SYDVKM. CDR3 length: 14 amino acids. The trim removed 7 bases at V and 4 bases at J, leaving 6 bases unmatched. The CDR3, as DNA: TGTGCCAGCATGAAGGACAGGGGCTCAGATACGCAGTATTTT. Translating it yields CASMKDRGSDTQYF.

The chain has TRBV7-3 and TRBJ2-1; D is possibly TRBD2 (5 bases). Trimming cost V 5 bases and J 10 bases, with 24 bases left between them. Germline CDR1 reads SGHTA; CDR2 reads FQGTGA. The CDR3 consists of 16 residues. CDR3 DNA: TGTGCCAGCAGCAAGGACTCGGCCAGCGGCCTCCGGGAGCAGTTCTTC. Residues: CASSKDSASGLREQFF.

This rearrangement joins TRBV5-1 to TRBJ2-2; D is uncertain. Deletions cut 5 bases from V and 0 bases from J, with 11 bases between. Germline V lookup: CDR1 SGHRS, CDR2 YFSETQ. This CDR3 region has 15 residues. The DNA of the CDR3 is TGCGCCAGCAGGATAGGCGGATCGAACACCGGGGAGCTGTTTTTT. This translates into CASRIGGSNTGELFF.